A selection of T cell receptor beta chains follows, all from one sample in a study of CD8 T cells in Susac syndrome. TCRdb reprocessed the immunoSEQ multiplex PCR reads via MiXCR and lists one record per CDR3 protein. The table shows 150,000 to 200,000 distinct CDR3 sequences, with less than 95% occurring only once. The sequencing sample was made of CD4+ T cells from PBMCs. These receptors all come from a human donor with multiple sclerosis. CDR3s include the opening cysteine and the closing phenylalanine or tryptophan. A D gene is named only where the DNA matches it firmly. Clone size is not always given. Where it is, it says once, few, many or a class for expanded clones.

TRBV7-9	.	once	TRBJ2-7	15	CASSLGGQVGYEQYF	TGTGCCAGCAGCTTGGGGGGGCAAGTGGGCTACGAGCAGTACTTC
TRBV30	TRBD2	.	TRBJ2-1	14	CAWRSGDAYNEQFF	TGTGCCTGGAGGAGCGGGGACGCCTACAATGAGCAGTTCTTC
TRBV4-3	TRBD1	few	TRBJ2-7	15	CASSHHGDRDYEQYF	TGCGCCAGCAGCCATCATGGAGACAGGGACTACGAGCAGTACTTC
TRBV28	TRBD1	.	TRBJ2-3	15	CASSFDRGLGDTQYF	TGTGCCAGCAGTTTTGACAGGGGTTTGGGGGATACGCAGTATTTT
TRBV28	.	.	TRBJ2-3	15	CASSSTGMGTDTQYF	TGTGCCAGCAGTTCTACAGGGATGGGCACAGATACGCAGTATTTT
TRBV12-5	.	.	TRBJ2-7	13	CASGGDTGYEQYF	TGTGCTAGTGGAGGGGACACGGGCTACGAGCAGTACTTC
TRBV10-3	TRBD1	.	TRBJ2-3	15	CAISVGTGMSDTQYF	TGTGCCATCAGTGTGGGGACAGGGATGTCCGATACGCAGTATTTT
TRBV4-1	.	.	TRBJ2-2	10	CASGLRELFF	TGCGCCAGCGGTCTTAGGGAGCTGTTTTTT
TRBV12-3/TRBV12-4	.	.	TRBJ1-1	13	CASSATFRGQAFF	TGTGCCAGCAGTGCCACGTTTAGGGGACAAGCTTTCTTT
TRBV5-6	TRBD2	.	TRBJ2-7	16	CASSLRVAGARGEQYF	TGTGCCAGCAGCTTGAGGGTAGCGGGAGCTCGGGGCGAGCAGTACTTC
TRBV18	.	.	TRBJ1-2	15	CASSPVSGPNYGYTF	TGTGCCAGCTCACCAGTTTCGGGACCGAACTATGGCTACACCTTC
TRBV2	.	.	TRBJ1-1	11	CASKANTEAFF	TGTGCCAGCAAGGCGAACACTGAAGCTTTCTTT
TRBV7-8	TRBD1	.	TRBJ2-7	16	CASSLITGTGLYEQYF	TGTGCCAGCAGCCTGATAACCGGGACAGGCCTCTACGAGCAGTACTTC
TRBV12-3/TRBV12-4	TRBD2	.	TRBJ2-7	13	CASSPGLAHLQYF	TGTGCCAGCAGTCCGGGACTAGCGCATCTTCAGTACTTC
TRBV5-1	.	.	TRBJ1-1	11	CASSSGDKAFF	TGCGCCAGCAGCAGCGGGGACAAAGCTTTCTTT
TRBV6-5	.	.	TRBJ2-1	14	CASSPFVYVNEQFF	TGTGCCAGCAGCCCCTTTGTCTATGTAAATGAGCAGTTCTTC
TRBV7-9	.	.	TRBJ1-2	15	CASTFPQRVRYGYTF	TGTGCCAGCACCTTCCCTCAGAGGGTGCGGTATGGCTACACCTTC
TRBV2	.	.	TRBJ1-5	16	CASSEGGRNSNQPQHF	TGTGCCAGCAGTGAAGGGGGCAGGAATAGCAATCAGCCCCAGCATTTT
TRBV29-1	TRBD1	.	TRBJ1-2	13	CSVEGQGVHGYTF	TGCAGCGTTGAAGGCCAGGGGGTCCATGGCTACACCTTC
TRBV5-1	.	.	TRBJ1-5	16	CASSPTGRALGQPQHF	TGCGCCAGCAGCCCGACGGGCAGGGCCCTGGGTCAGCCCCAGCATTTT
TRBV30	.	.	TRBJ2-1	14	CAWSATRGGNEQFF	TGTGCCTGGAGTGCCACCAGGGGTGGCAATGAGCAGTTCTTC
TRBV30	TRBD1	.	TRBJ2-5	16	CAWSIWGQGYQETQYF	TGTGCCTGGAGTATATGGGGACAGGGATACCAAGAGACCCAGTACTTC
TRBV13	.	.	TRBJ2-5	12	CASTGRGETQYF	TGTGCCAGCACCGGACGGGGAGAGACCCAGTACTTC
TRBV30	TRBD1	.	TRBJ1-3	15	CAWSSTGGPGNTIYF	TGTGCCTGGAGTTCGACAGGGGGCCCTGGAAACACCATATATTTT
TRBV6-6	.	.	TRBJ1-5	15	CASRGSGRMNQPQHF	TGTGCCAGCAGGGGGTCGGGACGGATGAATCAGCCCCAGCATTTT
TRBV20-1	TRBD1	.	TRBJ2-7	14	CSAPGTGSSYEQYF	TGCAGTGCTCCCGGGACAGGGAGCTCCTACGAGCAGTACTTC
TRBV5-1	.	.	TRBJ1-1	14	CASSLDGGVTEAFF	TGCGCCAGCAGCTTGGACGGGGGTGTCACTGAAGCTTTCTTT
TRBV6-5	.	.	TRBJ1-6	15	CASSTGTPSGSPLHF	TGTGCCAGCAGTACCGGGACCCCAAGTGGGTCACCCCTCCACTTT
TRBV25-1	.	.	TRBJ2-2	14	CASSEDSAYGELFF	TGTGCCAGCAGTGAAGACTCCGCTTACGGGGAGCTGTTTTTT
TRBV19	TRBD1	.	TRBJ2-2	20	CASSFQPGTGRRLNTGELFF	TGTGCCAGTAGTTTTCAACCCGGGACAGGCCGAAGATTGAACACCGGGGAGCTGTTTTTT
TRBV4-1	TRBD1	.	TRBJ1-1	12	CASSQAGTAAFF	TGCGCCAGCAGCCAAGCTGGGACAGCGGCTTTCTTT
TRBV7-9	.	.	TRBJ1-5	15	CASSLDSGNHQPQHF	TGTGCCAGCAGCTTAGACAGCGGGAACCATCAGCCCCAGCATTTT
TRBV12-3/TRBV12-4	.	.	TRBJ2-2	16	CASSLSSVPGTGELFF	TGTGCCAGCAGCCTTTCTAGCGTTCCAGGGACCGGGGAGCTGTTTTTT
TRBV20-1	.	.	TRBJ2-4	16	CSASRAASLGKNIQYF	TGCAGTGCCAGTCGGGCCGCTAGCTTGGGCAAAAACATTCAGTACTTC
TRBV30	TRBD2	.	TRBJ2-1	11	CAGSGNYEQFF	TGTGCGGGTAGCGGGAACTATGAGCAGTTCTTC
TRBV4-3	.	.	TRBJ1-2	14	CASSPGRGMEGYTF	TGCGCCAGCAGCCCGGGAAGGGGGATGGAAGGCTACACCTTC
TRBV11-2	TRBD1	.	TRBJ2-7	14	CASSPRQGYGEQYF	TGTGCCAGCAGCCCCCGACAGGGGTACGGGGAGCAGTACTTC
TRBV20-1	TRBD1	.	TRBJ1-5	13	CSAGQGLNQPQHF	TGCAGTGCTGGACAGGGTCTCAATCAGCCCCAGCATTTT
TRBV4-3	.	.	TRBJ2-5	13	CASSQEGWGTQYF	TGCGCCAGCAGCCAAGAAGGTTGGGGGACCCAGTACTTC
TRBV15	.	.	TRBJ2-1	16	CATSREFSSSYNEQFF	TGTGCCACCAGCAGAGAATTCAGTAGCTCCTACAATGAGCAGTTCTTC
TRBV3-1	TRBD2	.	TRBJ2-7	15	CASSQAGGPRYEQYF	TGTGCCAGCAGCCAAGCGGGAGGGCCCAGATACGAGCAGTACTTC
TRBV30	TRBD2	once	TRBJ2-3	12	CAWSGLADTQYF	TGTGCCTGGAGTGGACTAGCTGATACGCAGTATTTT
TRBV27	TRBD2	once	TRBJ2-1	14	CASSSPGLANEQFF	TGTGCCAGCAGTTCCCCGGGACTAGCTAATGAGCAGTTCTTC
TRBV29-1	.	.	TRBJ2-7	13	CSVAQGLSREQYF	TGCAGCGTCGCGCAGGGTTTAAGCCGGGAGCAGTACTTC
TRBV30	.	few	TRBJ2-3	13	CAWSGPGTDTQYF	TGTGCCTGGAGTGGACCGGGCACAGATACGCAGTATTTT